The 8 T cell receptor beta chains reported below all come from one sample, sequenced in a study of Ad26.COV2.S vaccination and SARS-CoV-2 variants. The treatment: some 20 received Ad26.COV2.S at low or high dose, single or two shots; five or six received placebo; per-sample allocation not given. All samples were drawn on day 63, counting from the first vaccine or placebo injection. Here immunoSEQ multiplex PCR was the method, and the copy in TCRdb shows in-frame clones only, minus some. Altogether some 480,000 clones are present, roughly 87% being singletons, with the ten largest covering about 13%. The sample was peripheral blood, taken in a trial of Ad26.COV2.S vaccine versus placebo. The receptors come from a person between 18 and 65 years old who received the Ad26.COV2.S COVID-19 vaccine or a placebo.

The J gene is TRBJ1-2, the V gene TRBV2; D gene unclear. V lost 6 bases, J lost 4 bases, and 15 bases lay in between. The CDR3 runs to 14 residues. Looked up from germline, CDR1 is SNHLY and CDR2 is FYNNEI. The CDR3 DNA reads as TGTGCCAGCAGCCAGGACCGCCAAGGCTATGGCTACACCTTC. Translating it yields CASSQDRQGYGYTF.

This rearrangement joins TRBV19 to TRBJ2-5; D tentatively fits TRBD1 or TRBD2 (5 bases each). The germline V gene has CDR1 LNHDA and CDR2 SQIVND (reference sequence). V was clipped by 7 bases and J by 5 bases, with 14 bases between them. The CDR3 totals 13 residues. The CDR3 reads CASTRGEGETQYF. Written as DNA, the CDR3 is TGTGCCAGTACCCGGGGAGAGGGGGAGACCCAGTACTTC. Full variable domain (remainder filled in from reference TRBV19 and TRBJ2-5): DGGITQSPKYLFRKEGQNVTLSCEQNLNHDAMYWYRQDPGQGLRLIYYSQIVNDFQKGDIAEGYSVSREKKESFPLTVTSAQKNPTAFYLCASTRGEGETQYFGPGTRLLVL.

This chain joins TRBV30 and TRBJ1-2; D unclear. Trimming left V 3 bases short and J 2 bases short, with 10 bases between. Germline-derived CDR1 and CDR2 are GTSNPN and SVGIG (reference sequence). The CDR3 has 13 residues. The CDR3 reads CAWSQPRNYGYTF. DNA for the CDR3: TGTGCCTGGAGCCAACCAAGGAACTATGGCTACACCTTC.

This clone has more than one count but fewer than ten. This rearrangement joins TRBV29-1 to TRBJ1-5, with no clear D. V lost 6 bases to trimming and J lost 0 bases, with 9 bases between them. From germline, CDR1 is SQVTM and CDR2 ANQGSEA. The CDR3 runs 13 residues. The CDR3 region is CSVAMSSNQPQHF. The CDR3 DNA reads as TGCAGCGTGGCGATGAGTAGCAATCAGCCCCAGCATTTT.

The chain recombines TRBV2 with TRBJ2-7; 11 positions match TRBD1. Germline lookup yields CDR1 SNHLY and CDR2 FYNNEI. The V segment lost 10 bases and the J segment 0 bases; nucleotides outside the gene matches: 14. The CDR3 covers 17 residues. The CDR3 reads CATGTGGLGPRSYEQYF. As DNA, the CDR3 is TGTGCCACCGGGACAGGGGGACTGGGGCCACGCTCCTACGAGCAGTACTTC.

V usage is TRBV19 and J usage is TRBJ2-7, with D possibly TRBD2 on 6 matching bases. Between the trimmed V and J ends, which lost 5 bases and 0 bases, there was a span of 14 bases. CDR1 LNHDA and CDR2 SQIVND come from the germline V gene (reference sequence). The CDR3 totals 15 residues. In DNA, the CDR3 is TGTGCCAGTAGTGGCCGGGACGGGAGCTCCTACGAGCAGTACTTC. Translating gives CASSGRDGSSYEQYF.

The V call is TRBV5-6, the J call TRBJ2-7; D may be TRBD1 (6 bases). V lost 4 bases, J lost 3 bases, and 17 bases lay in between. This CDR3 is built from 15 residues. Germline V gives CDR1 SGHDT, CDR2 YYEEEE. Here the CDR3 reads CASSHVGGSNYEQYF. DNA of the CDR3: TGTGCCAGCAGCCATGTAGGGGGTTCTAACTACGAGCAGTACTTC.

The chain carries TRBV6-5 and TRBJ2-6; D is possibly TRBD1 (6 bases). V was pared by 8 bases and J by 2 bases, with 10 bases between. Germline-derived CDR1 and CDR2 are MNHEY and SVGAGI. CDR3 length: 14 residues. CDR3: CASQGITGANVLTF. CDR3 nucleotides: TGTGCCAGCCAGGGGATAACTGGGGCCAACGTCCTGACTTTC.